This T cell receptor beta chain comes out of a study of blood T cell repertoires in COVID-19. The authors' processing: Estimated nucleated cell counts came from reference gene primer amplification. The table came from immunoSEQ multiplex PCR; TCRdb's copy has only in-frame clones and leaves some out. V, J and clone size are taken as reported in that table, and D and trimming were inferred from the DNA itself. The table records over 120,000 clones, approximately 80% of them present only once. The study assigned cohorts using participant-reported clinical history. For recovered donors of Cohort 3, there were two negative PCRs, clearance, or symptom resolution. V dropped 2 bases and J dropped 6; count of bases not matched to a gene: 12. From germline, CDR1 is LNHDA and CDR2 SQIVND (reference sequence). The CDR3 is made up of 17 amino acids.

Material: PBMCs or T cells enriched from blood (not recorded which). The chain joins TRBV19 to TRBJ1-4, with 7 bases fitting TRBD1. The sequence derives from a man aged 50 to 60 who had recovered from COVID-19. The CDR3, as DNA: TGTGCCAGTAGTATAAGGCCTTTACAGGGGTATCATGAAAAACTGTTTTTT. Protein: CASSIRPLQGYHEKLFF.